The 30 T cell receptor beta chains given below trace back to one sample, sequenced in a study of blood T cell repertoires in COVID-19. Some clones are missing from TCRdb's copy, which holds only in-frame ones; the method was immunoSEQ multiplex PCR. The data contain 120,000 to 150,000 clones, more than 75% of them singletons. Input material: peripheral blood. These receptors were taken from an elderly man with acute or convalescent COVID-19.

The rearrangement links TRBV4-3 to TRBJ2-1, with D maybe TRBD1 (5 bases). Germline V gives CDR1 LGHNA, CDR2 YSLEER. Trimming pared 0 bases from V and 6 bases from J, leaving 21 bases between. This CDR3 has 18 residues. The CDR3 nucleotides are TGCGCCAGCAGCCAAGATATAGTAGGGGTAACCCCTTCCAATGAGCAGTTCTTC. Translating gives CASSQDIVGVTPSNEQFF.

This clone was detected only once. The CDR3 sequence: CAISVSEQGQGYGYTF. DNA of the CDR3: TGTGCCATCAGTGTTTCGGAACAGGGGCAGGGATATGGCTACACCTTC. This rearrangement joins TRBV10-3 to TRBJ1-2; 7 nucleotides agree with TRBD1. The germline V gene encodes CDR1 ENHRY and CDR2 SYGVKD. The CDR3 contains 16 residues. V lost 4 bases to trimming and J lost 5 bases; unmatched junction nucleotides: 13.

J is TRBJ2-7 and V is TRBV6-5; weak D call: TRBD2 (5 bases). The germline gives CDR1 MNHEY, CDR2 SVGAGI. V lost 10 bases, J lost 0 bases, and 16 bases lay in between. This CDR3 has 14 residues. CDR3 sequence: CATSLGDSSYEQYF. CDR3 nucleotide sequence: TGTGCCACCTCCCTGGGAGATAGCTCCTACGAGCAGTACTTC.

This rearrangement joins TRBV9 to TRBJ2-5; the match to TRBD2 covers 10 bases. The CDR3 is 15 amino acids. With V trimmed by 6 bases and J by 1 base, 6 bases remained unmatched. CDR1 is SGDLS and CDR2 is YYNGEE in the germline V gene. The CDR3: CASIISGGAQETQYF. CDR3 nucleotide sequence: TGTGCCAGCATAATAAGCGGGGGGGCCCAAGAGACCCAGTACTTC.

The rearrangement joins TRBV3-1 (or the pseudogene TRBV3-2) to TRBJ2-5, with D unclear. V dropped 3 bases and J dropped 0 bases, with 17 bases sitting between them. This CDR3 is 17 amino acids long. CDR1 is LGHDT and CDR2 is YNNKEL in the germline V gene (reference sequence). CDR3 amino acids: CASSHPRTATNQETQYF. CDR3 bases: TGTGCCAGCAGCCACCCCAGAACAGCTACGAACCAAGAGACCCAGTACTTC.

The chain uses TRBV7-6 and TRBJ1-6; 7 nucleotides match TRBD1. Per germline, CDR1 SGHVS and CDR2 FNYEAQ. The CDR3 extends over 16 amino acids. V was pared by 2 bases and J by 4 bases, with 5 bases of the junction left unmatched. The CDR3 loop is CASSLNQGEYNSPLHF. The CDR3 nucleotides are TGTGCCAGCAGCTTAAACCAGGGGGAGTATAATTCACCCCTCCACTTT.

A few counts support this clone. The junction departs from germline at one end; a sequencing error may be responsible. The chain uses TRBV7-2 and TRBJ2-1, with 8 bases matching TRBD1. This CDR3 has 13 amino acids. Germline CDR1 reads SGHTA; CDR2 reads FQGNSA. CDR3 in DNA: TGTGCCAGCAGAGCACAGGGGGGCAATCAGCAGTTCTTC. Protein: CASRAQGGNQQFF.

This clone was detected once. DNA for the CDR3: TGCGCCAGCAGCCAAAAAGTCCAAGAGTACAGGGTTGGAGGCTACACCTTC. Translation: CASSQKVQEYRVGGYTF. The chain employs TRBV4-1 and TRBJ1-2, with a possible D match to TRBD1 (6 bases). V lost 2 bases and J lost 8, with 24 bases in between. Germline V gene sequence: CDR1 MGHRA, CDR2 YSYEKL. The CDR3 is 17 residues long.

This chain uses TRBV5-1 with TRBJ2-7; 7 nucleotides agree with TRBD1. The CDR3 totals 15 residues. The ends lost 5 bases at V and 1 base at J; junction bases unmatched: 9. Germline-derived CDR1 and CDR2 are SGHRS and YFSETQ. CDR3 sequence (DNA): TGCGCCAGCAGGGGACAGAGAAGGATATCCTACGAGCAGTACTTC. Translation gives CASRGQRRISYEQYF.

The chain recombines TRBV7-9 with TRBJ2-7; TRBD1 might be the D (6 bases). V was clipped by 5 bases and J by 2 bases, with 13 bases between them. This CDR3 has 14 residues. The germline V gene encodes CDR1 SEHNR and CDR2 FQNEAQ (reference sequence). The CDR3 DNA is TGTGCCAGCAGCAGGACAGACACTCCCTACGAGCAGTACTTC. This codes for CASSRTDTPYEQYF.

The chain uses TRBV7-2 and TRBJ1-1, with a weak D call TRBD1 (6 bases). The CDR3 is 14 amino acids. Trimming pared 4 bases from V and 3 bases from J, leaving 12 bases between. Germline CDR1 is SGHTA and CDR2 is FQGNSA. This CDR3 reads CASSYRQDYTEAFF. The DNA for the CDR3 is TGTGCCAGCAGCTATCGACAGGACTACACTGAAGCTTTCTTT.

The chain is built from TRBV9 and TRBJ1-5; 10 bases are a match to TRBD1. Germline V lookup: CDR1 SGDLS, CDR2 YYNGEE. The trim removed 2 bases at V and 4 bases at J, leaving 3 bases unmatched. The CDR3 has 15 amino acids. The CDR3, as DNA: TGTGCCAGCAGCGTGGGACAGGGGTCGAATCAGCCCCAGCATTTT. The encoded protein is CASSVGQGSNQPQHF.

This rearrangement joins TRBV4-2 to TRBJ2-1, with D perhaps TRBD1 (6 bases). Trimming removed 5 bases from V and 4 bases from J, with 15 bases in between. This CDR3 has 15 amino acids. Germline V CDR1 and CDR2: LGHNA, YNFKEQ. CDR3 DNA: TGTGCCAGCAGCTTAGGGCAGGGGAATTACAATGAGCAGTTCTTC. Translation: CASSLGQGNYNEQFF.

The V call is TRBV4-1, the J call TRBJ2-1, with 10 bases aligning to TRBD2. Germline CDR1 is MGHRA and CDR2 is YSYEKL. V gave up 2 bases and J gave up 4 bases; unmatched junction bases: 5. This CDR3 region has 16 residues. As DNA, the CDR3 is TGCGCCAGCAGCCAAAATCCTAGCGGGGGTTACAATGAGCAGTTCTTC. Translated: CASSQNPSGGYNEQFF.

This clone was counted only a few times. The chain links TRBV6-6 to TRBJ1-2; tentative D call: TRBD1 (5 bases). CDR1 is MNHNY and CDR2 is SVGAGI in the germline V gene (reference sequence). The length of the CDR3 is 14 residues. Trimming removed 5 bases from V and 2 bases from J, with 12 bases in between. The CDR3 reads CASSPGGANYGYTF. The CDR3 DNA reads TGTGCCAGCAGTCCCGGAGGGGCGAACTATGGCTACACCTTC.

The gene calls are TRBV5-1 and TRBJ2-2; D is possibly TRBD1 (6 bases). The CDR3 is 14 residues long. Trimming removed 0 bases from V and 5 bases from J, with 8 bases in between. From germline, CDR1 is SGHRS and CDR2 YFSETQ. The CDR3 is CASSLGQGTGELFF. Written as DNA, the CDR3 is TGCGCCAGCAGCTTGGGGCAGGGGACCGGGGAGCTGTTTTTT.

The rearrangement uses TRBV18 and TRBJ2-5; D remains ambiguous. The CDR3 is 12 residues long. The V and J ends lost 3 bases and 4 bases respectively, with 6 bases between them. Looked up from germline, CDR1 is KGHSH and CDR2 is LQKENI. The CDR3 coding sequence is TGTGCCAGCTCACCCCAGGTAGAGACCCAGTACTTC. Translation gives CASSPQVETQYF.

This rearrangement joins TRBV3-1 (or the pseudogene TRBV3-2) to TRBJ1-6; tentative D call: TRBD1 (5 bases). The germline V gene has CDR1 LGHDT and CDR2 YNNKEL (reference sequence). V was clipped by 5 bases and J by 10 bases, with 12 bases between them. This CDR3 is 13 amino acids long. CDR3 bases: TGTGCCAGCAGCAGTCAGGGTGGCTCACCCCTCCACTTT. Amino acid sequence: CASSSQGGSPLHF.

The chain combines TRBV7-9 with TRBJ2-7; D not certain. V was pared by 2 bases and J by 6 bases, with 14 bases between. The CDR3 sequence is 14 residues long. Germline V gene sequence: CDR1 SEHNR, CDR2 FQNEAQ (reference sequence). In DNA, the CDR3 is TGTGCCAGCAGCTTATCAAACGTGGTGCGCGAGCAGTACTTC. Translated, it gives CASSLSNVVREQYF. The full variable domain, with the rest looked up from reference TRBV7-9 and TRBJ2-7, is DTGVSQNPRHKITKRGQNVTFRCDPISEHNRLYWYRQTLGQGPEFLTYFQNEAQLEKSRLLSDRFSAERPKGSFSTLEIQRTEQGDSAMYLCASSLSNVVREQYFGPGTRLTVT.

In this sample, this clone turned up a few times. CDR3 sequence (DNA): TGTGCCAGCAGCAGGGACAGGGCAGGGACTGAAGCTTTCTTT. This translates into CASSRDRAGTEAFF. The gene calls are TRBV5-5 and TRBJ1-1; 9 nucleotides line up with TRBD1. The J segment lost 5 bases and the V segment lost 4 bases, leaving 6 bases of the junction unmatched. Per the germline V gene, CDR1 is SGHKS and CDR2 is YYEKEE (reference sequence). The CDR3 length is 14 residues.

The gene calls are TRBV10-2 and TRBJ2-5; the D is unclear. CDR3 size: 13 residues. Trimming removed 2 bases from V and 4 bases from J, with 8 bases in between. CDR1 and CDR2 (germline): WSHSY, SAAADI. CDR3 sequence reads: CASSEAMRETQYF. The CDR3 DNA sequence: TGCGCCAGCAGTGAGGCTATGCGAGAGACCCAGTACTTC.

The table lists this clone with a count of one. The V and J genes are TRBV6-5 and TRBJ2-7, with TRBD1 matching over 10 bases. Trimming removed 4 bases from V and 7 bases from J; junction bases left unmatched: 10. This CDR3 comprises 15 residues. Germline-derived CDR1 and CDR2 are MNHEY and SVGAGI. In nucleotides, the CDR3 is TGTGCCAGCAGTTCCGACAGGGGGCGTCTTGGGGAGCAGTACTTC. It yields the protein CASSSDRGRLGEQYF.

This clone was seen only a few times. The chain has TRBV18 and TRBJ1-1; possible D gene TRBD1, 5 bases. The CDR3 covers 16 residues. Trimming left V 3 bases short and J 0 bases short, with 14 bases between. From germline, CDR1 is KGHSH and CDR2 LQKENI. The CDR3 DNA sequence: TGTGCCAGCTCACCGGACACTAAGTCGTTGAACACTGAAGCTTTCTTT. Translated, it gives CASSPDTKSLNTEAFF.

The rearrangement links TRBV5-1 to TRBJ2-7; D may be TRBD1 (5 bases). Per germline, CDR1 SGHRS and CDR2 YFSETQ. The V gene lost 5 bases and the J gene lost 2 bases, with 17 bases spanning the gap. The CDR3 extends over 15 amino acids. CDR3 coding DNA: TGCGCCAGCAGTCTCGGACAAGGCCAAGCCTACGAGCAGTACTTC. This codes for CASSLGQGQAYEQYF.

V usage is TRBV6-5 and J usage is TRBJ1-1; D is uncertain. The germline gives CDR1 MNHEY, CDR2 SVGAGI. The CDR3 has 16 residues. V was cut by 0 bases and J by 1 base, with 12 bases left in between. Here the CDR3 reads CASSYSKAGRNTEAFF. The CDR3 bases are TGTGCCAGCAGTTACTCGAAAGCGGGCAGGAACACTGAAGCTTTCTTT.

CDR3 amino acids: CASSYDFQPRGGNTIYF. The CDR3 DNA follows: TGTGCCAGCAGCTACGACTTTCAACCACGGGGTGGAAACACCATATATTTT. V and J are TRBV5-6 and TRBJ1-3; D unresolved. The CDR3 is made up of 17 amino acids. The V and J ends lost 3 bases and 3 bases respectively, with 19 bases between them. The germline V gene has CDR1 SGHDT and CDR2 YYEEEE.

This chain connects TRBV27 to TRBJ1-1; D gene ambiguous. V shed 0 bases and J shed 4 bases, with 9 bases lying between them. Germline lookup yields CDR1 MNHEY and CDR2 SMNVEV (reference sequence). The length of the CDR3 is 14 residues. The CDR3 region is CASSLSVGVTEAFF. The CDR3 nucleotides read TGTGCCAGCAGTTTATCGGTCGGGGTCACTGAAGCTTTCTTT.

The CDR3 nucleotides read TGTGCCATCAGTTTGGGGCTGGGGAACACAGATACGCAGTATTTT. This codes for CAISLGLGNTDTQYF. This chain links TRBV10-3 with TRBJ2-3; a weak D match, TRBD1 (5 bases). V was trimmed by 5 bases and J by 2 bases, leaving 14 bases between them. The germline CDR1 and CDR2 sequences are ENHRY and SYGVKD. The CDR3 runs 15 residues.

In this sample, this clone turned up once. The CDR3 bases are TGTGCCAGCAGCGGACAGGGGGCCCCCACCGGGGAGCTGTTTTTT. Protein product: CASSGQGAPTGELFF. The genes are TRBV2 and TRBJ2-2; TRBD1 matches at 11 bases. The CDR3 loop spans 15 amino acids. V was clipped by 6 bases and J by 4 bases; unmatched bases: 4. The germline V gene encodes CDR1 SNHLY and CDR2 FYNNEI.

The chain has TRBV12-2 and TRBJ1-5. TRBV12-2 is termed a pseudogene. The length of the CDR3 is 17 residues. CDR3 in amino acids: CASRLVFFTGFRKPQHF. In nucleotides, the CDR3 is TGTGCAAGTCGCTTAGTCTTCTTTACGGGGTTCCGGAAGCCCCAGCATTTT.